These 24 T cell receptor beta chains originate from one sample sequenced in a study of CD8+ T cells in alopecia areata. RNA extraction and reverse transcription yielded cDNA as sequencing template. Some clones are missing from TCRdb's copy, which holds only in-frame ones; the method was immunoSEQ multiplex PCR. Altogether around 150,000 clones are present, roughly 60% being singletons, with the ten largest covering 30% to 45%. Sequenced input: CD8+ T cells sorted from blood. The receptors stem from a human donor in good health.

This clone was observed a handful of times. The rearrangement links TRBV7-2 to TRBJ2-3, with D unresolved. Germline values: CDR1 SGHTA, CDR2 FQGNSA. The CDR3 is 16 amino acids. With 1 base removed from V and 1 base from J, the gap between germline ends came to 12 bases. The CDR3 DNA follows: TGTGCCAGCAGCTTAGTGTTGCAGGCACGCACAGATACGCAGTATTTT. Protein: CASSLVLQARTDTQYF.

The J gene is TRBJ2-6, the V gene TRBV6-4; D is ambiguous. Germline V CDR1 and CDR2: MRHNA, SNTAGT. This CDR3 is 14 amino acids long. V was clipped by 6 bases and J by 0 bases, with 6 bases between them. Here the CDR3 DNA reads TGTGCCAGCAGCGCAGACTCTGGGGCCAACGTCCTGACTTTC. This sequence encodes CASSADSGANVLTF.

This sequence joins TRBV6-5 and TRBJ2-1, with D maybe TRBD2 (6 bases). The CDR3 is 14 amino acids. Per the germline V gene, CDR1 is MNHEY and CDR2 is SVGAGI. V was trimmed by 5 bases and J by 2 bases, leaving 10 bases between them. The chain's CDR3 is CASSKGLPYNEQFF. DNA for the CDR3: TGTGCCAGCAGTAAGGGACTCCCCTACAATGAGCAGTTCTTC.

V usage is TRBV29-1 and J usage is TRBJ2-2; a weak D match, TRBD1 (7 bases). Germline V lookup: CDR1 SQVTM, CDR2 ANQGSEA. Trimming removed 5 bases from V and 1 base from J, with 17 bases in between. The CDR3 has 16 residues. The CDR3 coding sequence is TGCAGCGTTTCCCTTCGGGGGACAGAGAACACCGGGGAGCTGTTTTTT. This gives the protein CSVSLRGTENTGELFF.

This chain joins TRBV29-1 and TRBJ2-1, with no clear D. In germline, CDR1 is SQVTM, CDR2 ANQGSEA. The CDR3 covers 13 residues. The germline V and J ends were trimmed by 7 bases and 5 bases, with 15 bases remaining between them. The DNA for the CDR3 is TGCAGCGGCCGTGCGGCTAGGAACAATGAGCAGTTCTTC. This codes for CSGRAARNNEQFF.

The chain carries TRBV30 and TRBJ2-7, with TRBD2 identical over 10 bases. The length of the CDR3 is 14 residues. Germline V gene sequence: CDR1 GTSNPN, CDR2 SVGIG (reference sequence). The J segment lost 7 bases and the V segment lost 0 bases, leaving 6 bases of the junction unmatched. This CDR3 is CAWSVKLAGYEQYF. The CDR3 DNA reads as TGTGCCTGGAGTGTAAAACTAGCGGGATATGAGCAGTACTTC.

The rearrangement uses TRBV28 and TRBJ2-1; D may be TRBD2 (5 bases). The CDR3 consists of 16 residues. Germline CDR1 is MDHEN and CDR2 is SYDVKM. V shed 7 bases and J shed 2 bases, with 18 bases lying between them. The CDR3: CASTQWLEVAYNEQFF. The CDR3 DNA reads TGTGCCAGCACGCAATGGTTGGAGGTCGCCTACAATGAGCAGTTCTTC.

The V call is TRBV9, the J call TRBJ2-7, with D perhaps TRBD2 (6 bases). Trimming stripped 3 bases from V and 0 bases from J, with 10 bases between. Germline CDR1 SGDLS, CDR2 YYNGEE. This CDR3 contains 14 residues. CDR3 nucleotides: TGTGCCAGCAGCGCTAGCGATAGCTCCTACGAGCAGTACTTC. This gives the protein CASSASDSSYEQYF. Filled out from reference TRBV9 and TRBJ2-7, the complete variable domain reads DSGVTQTPKHLITATGQRVTLRCSPRSGDLSVYWYQQSLDQGLQFLIQYYNGEERAKGNILERFSAQQFPDLHSELNLSSLELGDSALYFCASSASDSSYEQYFGPGTRLTVT.

The genes are TRBV10-3 and TRBJ1-5, with D uncertain. This CDR3 spans 13 amino acids. V gave up 0 bases and J gave up 6 bases, with 6 bases separating them. Looked up from germline, CDR1 is ENHRY and CDR2 is SYGVKD. The CDR3 DNA is TGTGCCATCAGTGAGTCTGGTTCTCAGCCCCAGCATTTT. Translated: CAISESGSQPQHF.

Only one count was recorded for this clone. The genes are TRBV27 and TRBJ2-7; maybe TRBD1 (6 bases). The V end was cut by 8 bases, the J end by 4 bases, with 9 bases between. The germline V gene encodes CDR1 MNHEY and CDR2 SMNVEV (reference sequence). The CDR3 has 11 amino acids. In DNA form, the CDR3 reads TGTGCCAGCGGCAGGGGTTACGAGCAGTACTTC. Residues: CASGRGYEQYF.

This clone was detected only a few times. The chain links TRBV27 to TRBJ1-1; the D is unclear. The CDR3 is 14 amino acids. From germline, CDR1 is MNHEY and CDR2 SMNVEV (reference sequence). Trimming left V 7 bases short and J 6 bases short, with 18 bases between. The CDR3 is CASKGKQSWAEAFF. In DNA form, the CDR3 reads TGTGCCAGCAAGGGAAAGCAGAGTTGGGCTGAAGCTTTCTTT.

The chain employs TRBV7-9 and TRBJ2-3; 7 bases line up with TRBD2. V dropped 3 bases and J dropped 3; count of bases not matched to a gene: 6. The CDR3 is 15 residues long. Germline CDR1 is SEHNR and CDR2 is FQNEAQ (reference sequence). CDR3 in amino acids: CASSLGGRLTDTQYF. The CDR3 DNA reads as TGTGCCAGCAGCTTGGGCGGGAGATTGACAGATACGCAGTATTTT.

The CDR3 sequence: CASSPDGLVYNEQFF. Here the CDR3 DNA reads TGTGCCAGCAGCCCCGACGGCCTGGTATACAATGAGCAGTTCTTC. The gene calls are TRBV13 and TRBJ2-1, with D unclear. V lost 5 bases and J 4 bases, leaving 15 bases between the germline ends. This CDR3 region has 15 residues. Germline CDR1 reads PRHDT; CDR2 reads FYEKMQ (reference sequence).

The rearrangement links TRBV5-6 to TRBJ2-7; 9 positions agree with TRBD2. This CDR3 has 13 amino acids. CDR1 is SGHDT, CDR2 YYEEEE, per germline. After removal of 6 bases from V and 1 base from J, the junction contained 2 bases not matched to a gene. In nucleotides, the CDR3 is TGTGCCAGCATGACTAGCGGATCCTACGAGCAGTACTTC. Amino acid sequence: CASMTSGSYEQYF.

This rearrangement joins TRBV6-6 to TRBJ2-7, with D possibly matching TRBD1 (6 bases). Germline loops: CDR1 MNHNY, CDR2 SVGAGI (reference sequence). V was clipped by 2 bases and J by 0 bases, with 8 bases between them. CDR3 length: 14 residues. Here the CDR3 DNA reads TGTGCCAGCAGTTACAGGGACACCTCCTACGAGCAGTACTTC. Translation: CASSYRDTSYEQYF.

The chain uses TRBV4-2 and TRBJ2-5, with D maybe TRBD2 (5 bases). V gave up 4 bases and J gave up 5 bases, with 14 bases separating them. Germline CDR1 LGHNA, CDR2 YNFKEQ. This CDR3 has 14 amino acids. The CDR3 nucleotides read TGTGCCAGCAGCCCTCCGGGGAGCGTGGAGACCCAGTACTTC. Its protein is CASSPPGSVETQYF.

The chain recombines TRBV29-1 with TRBJ2-2; no reliable D call. The CDR3 consists of 15 residues. V was pared by 6 bases and J by 3 bases, with 17 bases between. Germline V gene lookup returns CDR1 SQVTM and CDR2 ANQGSEA. CDR3 region: CSVTSREHDTGELFF. The CDR3 DNA reads as TGCAGCGTCACTTCCAGAGAGCATGACACCGGGGAGCTGTTTTTT.

The rearrangement uses TRBV27 and TRBJ2-2; unclear D gene. The V gene's germline CDR1 is MNHEY and CDR2 SMNVEV (reference sequence). Trimming cost V 4 bases and J 6 bases, with 12 bases left between them. The CDR3 has 14 residues. The CDR3 sequence is CASSYQFVAGELFF. As DNA, the CDR3 is TGTGCCAGCAGTTACCAGTTTGTCGCCGGGGAGCTGTTTTTT.

The chain combines TRBV27 with TRBJ1-5; D is unresolved. CDR3 length: 13 amino acids. The ends were cut back, 4 bases at V and 3 bases at J, with 7 bases in the middle. CDR1 is MNHEY, CDR2 SMNVEV, per germline (reference sequence). The CDR3 DNA is TGTGCCAGCAGTTCCGGGGACAATCAGCCCCAGCATTTT. This gives the protein CASSSGDNQPQHF.

The chain links TRBV2 to TRBJ2-7; D gene unclear. Germline-derived CDR1 and CDR2 are SNHLY and FYNNEI. The V and J ends lost 7 bases and 5 bases respectively, with 6 bases between them. This CDR3 spans 10 amino acids. The CDR3, as DNA: TGTGCCAGCATGAGCAACGAGCAGTACTTC. Translated: CASMSNEQYF.

This clone was observed a few times. The chain recombines TRBV7-9 with TRBJ2-3; tentatively, D is TRBD1 (5 bases). The CDR3 spans 14 residues. In germline, CDR1 is SEHNR, CDR2 FQNEAQ (reference sequence). V shed 3 bases and J shed 2 bases, with 9 bases lying between them. CDR3 bases: TGTGCCAGCAGCTTTCAGGGAAACACAGATACGCAGTATTTT. Protein product: CASSFQGNTDTQYF. Supplemented by reference TRBV7-9 and TRBJ2-3, the full variable domain reads DTGVSQNPRHKITKRGQNVTFRCDPISEHNRLYWYRQTLGQGPEFLTYFQNEAQLEKSRLLSDRFSAERPKGSFSTLEIQRTEQGDSAMYLCASSFQGNTDTQYFGPGTRLTVL.

The chain joins TRBV29-1 to TRBJ1-2, with D possibly being TRBD1 (5 bases). The germline V gene has CDR1 SQVTM and CDR2 ANQGSEA. CDR3 length: 14 amino acids. Trimming took 2 bases from V and 3 from J, leaving 13 bases between them. In nucleotides, the CDR3 is TGCAGCGTTGAAACCGGGACTCGGGACTATGGCTACACCTTC. It codes for CSVETGTRDYGYTF.

In this sample, this clone turned up once. A read error may produce the germline difference seen at one junction end. This sequence joins TRBV5-4 and TRBJ2-7, with D possibly being TRBD1 or TRBD2 (5 bases each). Germline assignment: CDR1 SGHNT and CDR2 YYREEE (reference sequence). This CDR3 is 14 amino acids long. Written as DNA, the CDR3 is TGCGCCAGCAGCTTCCGGGACGGTGACTACGAGCAGTACTTC. It encodes CASSFRDGDYEQYF.

A word on this clone: A much larger clonotype is one base distant, so this may be a read error. The chain employs TRBV11-2 and TRBJ2-7; D is unresolved. The ends were cut back, 1 base at V and 0 bases at J, with 4 bases in the middle. There are 13 residues in the CDR3. CDR1 is SGHAT and CDR2 is FQNNGV in the germline V gene. DNA for the CDR3: TGTGCCAGCAGCTTAGGCGGCTCCTACGAGCAGTACTTC. It specifies CASSLGGSYEQYF. Filled out from reference TRBV11-2 and TRBJ2-7, the complete variable domain reads EAGVAQSPRYKIIEKRQSVAFWCNPISGHATLYWYQQILGQGPKLLIQFQNNGVVDDSQLPKDRFSAERLKGVDSTLKIQPAKLEDSAVYLCASSLGGSYEQYFGPGTRLTVT.